These 18 T cell receptor beta chains were sequenced from one sample in a study of control samples from healthy donors and cancer patients. Using immunoSEQ multiplex PCR, the repertoire was profiled, and TCRdb retains in-frame clones only, with some absent. This sample's table has 150,000 to 200,000 clones. The sequencing input was blood. Receptors originate from a woman aged 30 to 39 in good health.

The gene calls are TRBV9 and TRBJ1-1; TRBD1 agrees at 8 bases. V lost 0 bases to trimming and J lost 9 bases; unmatched junction nucleotides: 4. Per germline, CDR1 SGDLS and CDR2 YYNGEE. The CDR3 totals 13 residues. CDR3 DNA sequence: TGTGCCAGCAGCGTAGTAGGACAGGGACAAGCTTTCTTT. This sequence encodes CASSVVGQGQAFF.

J is TRBJ1-5 and V is TRBV30; the D is unclear. The CDR3 spans 10 residues. The V and J ends lost 4 bases and 7 bases respectively, with 5 bases between them. From germline, CDR1 is GTSNPN and CDR2 SVGIG (reference sequence). The CDR3 DNA sequence: TGTGCCTGGATGTGGCAGCCCCAGCATTTT. Protein sequence: CAWMWQPQHF.

This chain connects TRBV4-1 to TRBJ1-4, with D possibly TRBD1 on 5 matching bases. The CDR3 consists of 15 residues. Trimming took off 1 base at V and 10 bases at J, with 16 bases between the two ends. Germline V gene lookup returns CDR1 MGHRA and CDR2 YSYEKL. The CDR3 DNA reads as TGCGCCAGCAGCCAAGCGGACCGCGGGGGTTTAAAACTGTTTTTT. It is translated as CASSQADRGGLKLFF.

CDR3 loop: CASSLEGWQGVEQYF. Here the CDR3 DNA reads TGTGCCAGCAGCTTAGAGGGTTGGCAGGGCGTGGAGCAGTACTTC. The chain links TRBV7-2 to TRBJ2-7; TRBD1 might be the D (5 bases). The CDR3 has 15 amino acids. Trimming left V 1 base short and J 7 bases short, with 17 bases between. Looked up from germline, CDR1 is SGHTA and CDR2 is FQGNSA.

The chain employs TRBV28 and TRBJ1-2; D is unresolved. V lost 4 bases to trimming and J lost 3 bases, with 18 bases between them. The V gene's germline CDR1 is MDHEN and CDR2 SYDVKM. This CDR3 is 16 amino acids long. CDR3 sequence (DNA): TGTGCCAGCAGTTCCCCCGGTACGGGGAAGGACTATGGCTACACCTTC. Residues: CASSSPGTGKDYGYTF.

CDR3 residues: CASSEAEPLHF. The CDR3 nucleotides are TGTGCCAGCAGTGAAGCCGAACCCCTCCACTTT. This chain links TRBV2 with TRBJ1-6; D ambiguous. The V end was cut by 0 bases, the J end by 12 bases, with 3 bases between. Germline V gives CDR1 SNHLY, CDR2 FYNNEI. The CDR3 extends over 11 amino acids.

The chain is built from TRBV5-1 and TRBJ2-2, with TRBD1 as a possible D gene (5 bases). V was shortened by 2 bases and J by 4 bases, with 9 bases between the two germline ends. The germline V gene has CDR1 SGHRS and CDR2 YFSETQ. The CDR3 runs 14 residues. CDR3: CASSFRQGTGELFF. The CDR3 DNA reads TGCGCCAGCAGCTTCCGTCAGGGCACCGGGGAGCTGTTTTTT. The full variable domain, in which reference TRBV5-1 and TRBJ2-2 provide the parts outside the CDR3, is KAGVTQTPRYLIKTRGQQVTLSCSPISGHRSVSWYQQTPGQGLQFLFEYFSETQRNKGNFPGRFSGRQFSNSRSEMNVSTLELGDSALYLCASSFRQGTGELFFGEGSRLTVL.

The V call is TRBV28, the J call TRBJ2-7, with D perhaps TRBD1 (5 bases). CDR1 is MDHEN, CDR2 SYDVKM, per germline. The CDR3 covers 13 residues. V was trimmed by 5 bases and J by 5 bases, leaving 13 bases between them. CDR3 region: CASSPTQGNEQYF. In DNA, the CDR3 is TGTGCCAGCAGTCCGACGCAGGGAAACGAGCAGTACTTC.

The chain has TRBV5-1 and TRBJ1-4, with D possibly being TRBD1 (6 bases). V lost 5 bases to trimming and J lost 8 bases, with 16 bases between them. Per germline, CDR1 SGHRS and CDR2 YFSETQ. The CDR3 has 14 residues. In DNA, the CDR3 is TGCGCCAGCAGTTATAGGGGGAATGAGGAAAAACTGTTTTTT. It codes for CASSYRGNEEKLFF.

The V call is TRBV6-2 or TRBV6-3, the J call TRBJ1-5; D remains unclear. The germline CDR1 and CDR2 sequences are MNHEY and SVGEGT. Trimming stripped 0 bases from V and 0 bases from J, with 21 bases between. The CDR3 is made up of 20 amino acids. The CDR3 spells CASSYSRSSETFFSNQPQHF. CDR3 DNA: TGTGCCAGCAGTTACTCGAGAAGCTCAGAGACCTTTTTTAGCAATCAGCCCCAGCATTTT.

This chain connects TRBV3-1 (or the pseudogene TRBV3-2) to TRBJ2-7; 7 bases line up with TRBD1. CDR1 is LGHDT, CDR2 YNNKEL, per germline (reference sequence). V lost 7 bases, J lost 4 bases, and 1 base stayed unmatched. The CDR3 runs to 11 residues. Here the CDR3 DNA reads TGTGCCAGCAAACAGGGGTACGAGCAGTACTTC. Translation: CASKQGYEQYF.

This chain links TRBV28 with TRBJ1-1, with a possible D match to TRBD1 (6 bases). Germline lookup yields CDR1 MDHEN and CDR2 SYDVKM. V shed 10 bases and J shed 1 base, with 16 bases lying between them. The CDR3 consists of 14 residues. The CDR3 reads CAILGFRGNTEAFF. The DNA of the CDR3 is TGTGCCATCCTAGGGTTCAGGGGGAACACTGAAGCTTTCTTT.

This rearrangement joins TRBV12-5 to TRBJ1-2; a possible D gene is TRBD1 (5 bases). Germline V gives CDR1 LGHNT, CDR2 FRNRAP. The CDR3 covers 13 residues. V lost 3 bases and J lost 4, with 9 bases in between. The CDR3 DNA reads TGTGCTAGTGGTTTAGGGGACCTCTATGGCTACACCTTC. Its protein is CASGLGDLYGYTF.

This chain joins TRBV7-9 and TRBJ2-1, with unresolved D. The CDR3 extends over 13 amino acids. Trimming pared 2 bases from V and 5 bases from J, leaving 7 bases between. From germline, CDR1 is SEHNR and CDR2 FQNEAQ (reference sequence). The CDR3 bases are TGTGCCAGCAGCTTATACGGAGACAATGAGCAGTTCTTC. This encodes CASSLYGDNEQFF.

The CDR3 loop reads CASSLGQLYLEAFF. CDR3 nucleotide sequence: TGTGCCAGCAGCCTGGGGCAGCTTTACCTTGAAGCTTTCTTT. The chain uses TRBV5-6 and TRBJ1-1; TRBD1 might be the D (5 bases). V was clipped by 4 bases and J by 7 bases, with 17 bases between them. Looked up from germline, CDR1 is SGHDT and CDR2 is YYEEEE. The CDR3 totals 14 residues.

The chain uses TRBV5-1 and TRBJ2-7; D ambiguous. The CDR3 covers 13 residues. From germline, CDR1 is SGHRS and CDR2 YFSETQ. Trimming took 0 bases from V and 9 from J, leaving 13 bases between them. CDR3 coding DNA: TGCGCCAGCAGCTTGGTCGCCGGGTCCGTGCAGTACTTC. Its translation is CASSLVAGSVQYF.

The chain couples TRBV6-1 to TRBJ1-4, with 10 bases lining up with TRBD1. After removal of 3 bases from V and 2 bases from J, the junction contained 15 bases not matched to a gene. Germline V gene lookup returns CDR1 MNHNS and CDR2 SASEGT. The CDR3 has 20 residues. CDR3 nucleotides: TGTGCCAGCAGTGATATCCCCGGGACAGGGGTCAGAAGGACTAATGAAAAACTGTTTTTT. Translation: CASSDIPGTGVRRTNEKLFF.

V gene TRBV10-3 combines with J gene TRBJ2-3; 7 bases fit TRBD2. Germline CDR1 ENHRY, CDR2 SYGVKD. The CDR3 contains 16 residues. The ends lost 2 bases at V and 2 bases at J; junction bases unmatched: 7. The CDR3 protein is CAISEMGGAPTDTQYF. The DNA of the CDR3 is TGTGCCATCAGTGAGATGGGAGGGGCCCCCACAGATACGCAGTATTTT.